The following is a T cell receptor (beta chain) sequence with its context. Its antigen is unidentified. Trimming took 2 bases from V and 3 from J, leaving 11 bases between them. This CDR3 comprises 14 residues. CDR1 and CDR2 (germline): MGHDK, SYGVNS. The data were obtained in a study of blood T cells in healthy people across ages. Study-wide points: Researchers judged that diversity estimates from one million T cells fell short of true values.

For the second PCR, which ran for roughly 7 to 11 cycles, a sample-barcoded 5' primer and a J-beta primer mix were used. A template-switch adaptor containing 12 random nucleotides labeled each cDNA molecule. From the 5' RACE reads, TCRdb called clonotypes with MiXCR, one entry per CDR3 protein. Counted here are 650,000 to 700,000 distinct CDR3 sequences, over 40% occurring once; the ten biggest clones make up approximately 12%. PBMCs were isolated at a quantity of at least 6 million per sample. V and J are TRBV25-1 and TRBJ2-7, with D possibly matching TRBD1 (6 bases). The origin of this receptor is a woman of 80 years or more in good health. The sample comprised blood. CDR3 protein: CASSEAMTGYEQYF. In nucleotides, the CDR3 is TGTGCCAGCAGTGAAGCAATGACAGGCTACGAGCAGTACTTC.